This TCR beta chain is drawn from a study of cytomegalovirus exposure and HLA in healthy donors. The PCR contained 60 Vbeta and 13 Jbeta primers. TCRdb's table, derived via immunoSEQ multiplex PCR, lists solely in-frame clones and lacks some. The sample shows about 190,000 clones, 78% of them seen only once. The V end was cut by 7 bases, the J end by 7 bases, with 13 bases between. The CDR3 totals 12 residues. Germline-derived CDR1 and CDR2 are LNHDA and SQIVND (reference sequence). General study findings and limits: There were some public TCRs occurring in many donors, but most TCR sequences were rare. The study flagged around 160 TCR beta chains as cytomegalovirus-associated. Reports state that TCR beta sequences accurately predicted most subjects' HLA-A and HLA-B alleles.

A word on this clone: Its antigen remains unidentified.

Sequences were obtained from PBMCs. The J gene is TRBJ1-2, the V gene TRBV19; unclear D gene. The source of this sequence is a woman in her twenties or thirties in good health and CMV-seropositive. The CDR3 coding sequence is TGTGCCAGTACCTTGAGGGATCGTGGCTACACCTTC. It codes for CASTLRDRGYTF. Complete variable domain (other parts from reference TRBV19 and TRBJ1-2): DGGITQSPKYLFRKEGQNVTLSCEQNLNHDAMYWYRQDPGQGLRLIYYSQIVNDFQKGDIAEGYSVSREKKESFPLTVTSAQKNPTAFYLCASTLRDRGYTFGSGTRLTVV.